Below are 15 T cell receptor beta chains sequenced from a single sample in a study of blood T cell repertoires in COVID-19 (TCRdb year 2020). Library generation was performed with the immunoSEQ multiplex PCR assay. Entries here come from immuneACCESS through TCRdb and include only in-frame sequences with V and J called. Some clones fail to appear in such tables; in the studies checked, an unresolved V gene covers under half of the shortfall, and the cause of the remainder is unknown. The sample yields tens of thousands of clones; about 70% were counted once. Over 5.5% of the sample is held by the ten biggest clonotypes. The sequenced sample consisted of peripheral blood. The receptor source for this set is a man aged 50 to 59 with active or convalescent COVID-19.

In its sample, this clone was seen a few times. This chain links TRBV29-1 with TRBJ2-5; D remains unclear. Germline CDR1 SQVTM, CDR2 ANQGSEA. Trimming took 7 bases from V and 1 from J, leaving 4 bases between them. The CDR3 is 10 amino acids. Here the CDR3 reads CSGLQETQYF. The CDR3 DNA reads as TGCAGCGGACTCCAAGAGACCCAGTACTTC. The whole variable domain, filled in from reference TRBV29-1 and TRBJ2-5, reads SAVISQKPSRDICQRGTSLTIQCQVDSQVTMMFWYRQQPGQSLTLIATANQGSEATYESGFVIDKFPISRPNLTFSTLTVSNMSPEDSSIYLCSGLQETQYFGPGTRLLVL.

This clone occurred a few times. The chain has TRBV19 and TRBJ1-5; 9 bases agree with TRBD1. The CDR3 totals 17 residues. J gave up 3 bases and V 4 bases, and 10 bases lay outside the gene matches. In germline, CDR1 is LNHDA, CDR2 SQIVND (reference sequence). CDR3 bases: TGTGCCAGTAGTACCGGACAGGGGCAATCATCCAATCAGCCCCAGCATTTT. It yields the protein CASSTGQGQSSNQPQHF.

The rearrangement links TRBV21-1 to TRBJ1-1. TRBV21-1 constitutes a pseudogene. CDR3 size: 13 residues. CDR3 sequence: CASPRGLESEAFF. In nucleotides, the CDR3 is TGTGCCAGCCCCCGGGGTCTGGAGTCAGAGGCTTTCTTT.

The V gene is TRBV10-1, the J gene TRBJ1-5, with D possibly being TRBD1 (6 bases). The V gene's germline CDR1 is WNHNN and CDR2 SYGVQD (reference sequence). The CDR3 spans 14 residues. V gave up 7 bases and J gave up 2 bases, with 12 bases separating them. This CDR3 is CASTPGHCNQPQHF. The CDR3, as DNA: TGCGCCAGCACCCCGGGACATTGCAATCAGCCCCAGCATTTT.

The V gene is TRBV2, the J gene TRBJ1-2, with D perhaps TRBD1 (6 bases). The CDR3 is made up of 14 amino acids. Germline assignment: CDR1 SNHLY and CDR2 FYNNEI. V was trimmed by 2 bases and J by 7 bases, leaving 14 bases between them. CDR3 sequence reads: CASSERGGLSGYTF. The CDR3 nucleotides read TGTGCCAGCAGTGAAAGGGGGGGGCTAAGTGGCTACACCTTC.

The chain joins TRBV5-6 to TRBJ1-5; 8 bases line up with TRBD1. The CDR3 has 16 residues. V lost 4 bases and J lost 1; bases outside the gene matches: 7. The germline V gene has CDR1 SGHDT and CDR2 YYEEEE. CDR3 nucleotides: TGTGCCAGCAGCGCTGGACAGGGAAGGAGCAATCAGCCCCAGCATTTT. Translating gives CASSAGQGRSNQPQHF.

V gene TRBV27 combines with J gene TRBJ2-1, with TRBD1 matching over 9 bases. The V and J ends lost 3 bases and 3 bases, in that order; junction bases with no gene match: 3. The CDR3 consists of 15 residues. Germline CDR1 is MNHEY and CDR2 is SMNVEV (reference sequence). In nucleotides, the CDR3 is TGTGCCAGCAGTTTCACAGGGGGCTTCTACAATGAGCAGTTCTTC. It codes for CASSFTGGFYNEQFF.

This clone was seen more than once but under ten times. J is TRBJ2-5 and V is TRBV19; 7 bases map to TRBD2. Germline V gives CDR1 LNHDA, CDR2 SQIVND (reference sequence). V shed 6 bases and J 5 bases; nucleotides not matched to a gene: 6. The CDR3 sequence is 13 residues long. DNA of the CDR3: TGTGCCAGTAGAGTCCCAGCGGGGGAGACCCAGTACTTC. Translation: CASRVPAGETQYF.

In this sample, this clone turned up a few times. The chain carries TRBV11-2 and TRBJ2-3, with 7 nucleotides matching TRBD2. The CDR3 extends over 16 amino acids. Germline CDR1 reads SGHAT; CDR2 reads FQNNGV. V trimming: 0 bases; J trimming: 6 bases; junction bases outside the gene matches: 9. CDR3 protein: CASSLDNGAGKDTQYF. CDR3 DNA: TGTGCCAGCAGCTTAGATAATGGAGCGGGGAAGGATACGCAGTATTTT. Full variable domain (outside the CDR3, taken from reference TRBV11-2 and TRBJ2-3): EAGVAQSPRYKIIEKRQSVAFWCNPISGHATLYWYQQILGQGPKLLIQFQNNGVVDDSQLPKDRFSAERLKGVDSTLKIQPAKLEDSAVYLCASSLDNGAGKDTQYFGPGTRLTVL.

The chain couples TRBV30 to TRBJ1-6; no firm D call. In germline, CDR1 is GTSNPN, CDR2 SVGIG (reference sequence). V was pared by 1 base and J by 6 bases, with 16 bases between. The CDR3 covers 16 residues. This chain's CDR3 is CAWSGHQRYPNSPLHF. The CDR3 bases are TGTGCCTGGAGTGGACACCAACGGTACCCTAATTCACCCCTCCACTTT.

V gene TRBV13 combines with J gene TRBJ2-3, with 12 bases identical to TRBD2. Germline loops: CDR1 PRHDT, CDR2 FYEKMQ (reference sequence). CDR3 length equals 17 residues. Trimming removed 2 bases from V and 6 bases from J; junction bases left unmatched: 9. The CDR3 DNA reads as TGTGCCAGCAGCTTAAGACTAGCGGGGGCCCCCAGGGATACGCAGTATTTT. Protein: CASSLRLAGAPRDTQYF.

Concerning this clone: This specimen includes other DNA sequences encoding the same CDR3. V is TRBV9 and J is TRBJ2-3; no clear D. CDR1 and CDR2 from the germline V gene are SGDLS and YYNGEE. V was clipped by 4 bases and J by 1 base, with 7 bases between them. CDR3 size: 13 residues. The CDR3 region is CASSPSRTDTQYF. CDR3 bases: TGTGCCAGCAGCCCTTCCCGCACAGATACGCAGTATTTT.

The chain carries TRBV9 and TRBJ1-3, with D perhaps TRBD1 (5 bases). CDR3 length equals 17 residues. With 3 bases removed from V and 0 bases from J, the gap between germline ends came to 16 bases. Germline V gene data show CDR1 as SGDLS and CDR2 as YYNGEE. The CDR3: CASSGGDRAGSGNTIYF. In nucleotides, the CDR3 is TGTGCCAGCAGCGGGGGGGACCGAGCGGGCTCTGGAAACACCATATATTTT.

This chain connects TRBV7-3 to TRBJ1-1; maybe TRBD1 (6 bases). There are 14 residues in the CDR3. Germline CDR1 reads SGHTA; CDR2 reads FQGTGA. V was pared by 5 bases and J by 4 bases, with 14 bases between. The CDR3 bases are TGTGCCAGCAGCCCCCAACAGGGTCGCACTGAAGCTTTCTTT. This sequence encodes CASSPQQGRTEAFF.

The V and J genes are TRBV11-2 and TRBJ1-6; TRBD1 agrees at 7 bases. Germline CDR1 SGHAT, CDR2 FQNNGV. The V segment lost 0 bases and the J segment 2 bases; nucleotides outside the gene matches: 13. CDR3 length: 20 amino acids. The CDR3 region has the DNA TGTGCCAGCAGCTTAGAGGGGTTTGGGGCGACAGGGACCTATAATTCACCCCTCCACTTT. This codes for CASSLEGFGATGTYNSPLHF.